These 28 T cell receptor beta chains originate from one sample sequenced in a study of neurological immune-mediated disorders. TCRdb reprocessed the 5' RACE reads via MiXCR and lists one record per CDR3 protein. The table records tens of thousands of distinct CDR3 sequences, roughly 3.2% of them present only once. Time point of the sample: longitudinal time-point 1 (baseline). Sequenced sample: PBMCs. The receptors shown here come from a woman aged 60-75 years with multiple sclerosis.

This clonotype occurred many times. The chain combines TRBV3-1 with TRBJ2-7; D not resolved. Trimming removed 0 bases from V and 2 bases from J, with 8 bases in between. Per germline, CDR1 LGHDT and CDR2 YNNKEL (reference sequence). There are 14 residues in the CDR3. The CDR3 sequence: CASSQDTETYEQYF. Written as DNA, the CDR3 is TGTGCCAGCAGCCAAGATACCGAAACCTACGAGCAGTACTTC.

This clonotype was observed many times. J is TRBJ1-1 and V is TRBV5-5, with D perhaps matching TRBD1 (5 bases). The V gene lost 4 bases and the J gene lost 1 base, with 8 bases spanning the gap. Per germline, CDR1 SGHKS and CDR2 YYEKEE (reference sequence). The CDR3 is 13 amino acids. CDR3 sequence: CASSGDGNTEAFF. The CDR3 region has the DNA TGTGCCAGCAGCGGGGACGGGAACACTGAAGCTTTCTTT.

This clonotype was counted many times. The CDR3 DNA reads TGTGCCAGCAGTTACTCGAAAGGGGGCTCTGGAAACACCATATATTTT. This codes for CASSYSKGGSGNTIYF. The chain uses TRBV6-5 and TRBJ1-3; a possible D gene is TRBD1 (6 bases). CDR3 size: 16 residues. Trimming stripped 0 bases from V and 0 bases from J, with 9 bases between. Germline V gene lookup returns CDR1 MNHEY and CDR2 SVGAGI.

Only a few counts were recorded for this clonotype. The gene calls are TRBV6-6 and TRBJ2-5, with 7 bases aligning to TRBD2. The V gene's germline CDR1 is MNHNY and CDR2 SVGAGI (reference sequence). The CDR3 runs 14 residues. V shed 7 bases, J shed 1 base, and the junction held 6 bases outside the gene matches. The CDR3 reads CASTPASGQETQYF. CDR3 nucleotide sequence: TGTGCCAGCACCCCCGCTAGCGGCCAAGAGACCCAGTACTTC.

In this sample, this clonotype turned up many times. The chain carries TRBV20-1 and TRBJ2-5; D may match TRBD1 or TRBD2 (6 bases each). CDR1 and CDR2 (germline): DFQATT, SNEGSKA (reference sequence). V lost 0 bases and J lost 2, with 10 bases in between. The CDR3 runs 14 residues. The CDR3 DNA reads as TGCAGTGCTAGAGACGGGGGACAACAAGAGACCCAGTACTTC. Translated, it gives CSARDGGQQETQYF.

This clonotype was picked up many times. The chain carries TRBV5-1 and TRBJ2-7; the D gene is possibly TRBD2 (7 bases). V was trimmed by 1 base and J by 4 bases, leaving 12 bases between them. CDR1 SGHRS and CDR2 YFSETQ come from the germline V gene. The CDR3 covers 14 residues. The CDR3, as DNA: TGCGCCAGCAGCTTGCTGGGGGGGCGTTACGAGCAGTACTTC. This codes for CASSLLGGRYEQYF.

This clonotype was seen at least ten times. This chain joins TRBV7-8 and TRBJ2-4; the D call may be TRBD1 or TRBD2 (5 bases each). The CDR3 covers 13 residues. V gave up 1 base and J gave up 8 bases, with 9 bases separating them. Germline V CDR1 and CDR2: SGHVS, FQNEAQ. Written as DNA, the CDR3 is TGTGCCAGCAGCTTAGTGAGGGGTGACATTCAGTACTTC. Translation gives CASSLVRGDIQYF.

This clonotype was detected ten times or more. The rearrangement links TRBV25-1 to TRBJ2-7, with D perhaps TRBD1 (6 bases). The V end lost 6 bases, the J end lost 2 bases, and 11 bases lay between the germline ends. Per germline, CDR1 MGHDK and CDR2 SYGVNS. This CDR3 spans 13 amino acids. The CDR3, as DNA: TGTGCCAGCAGGCAGGGGTTACCCTACGAGCAGTACTTC. It codes for CASRQGLPYEQYF.

This clonotype was detected many times. The V gene is TRBV12-3 or TRBV12-4, the J gene TRBJ2-3; the D call may be TRBD1 or TRBD2 (6 bases each). V was shortened by 5 bases and J by 6 bases, with 15 bases between the two germline ends. CDR3 length: 14 amino acids. This CDR3 reads CASSLQGGQDTQYF. The CDR3 nucleotides read TGTGCCAGCAGTCTCCAAGGGGGGCAGGATACGCAGTATTTT.

This clonotype was counted a few times. This chain uses TRBV7-2 with TRBJ2-5; 12 bases map to TRBD2. Germline V lookup: CDR1 SGHTA, CDR2 FQGNSA. Trimming cost V 5 bases and J 5 bases; bases outside gene matches: 9. The CDR3 runs to 16 residues. This CDR3 reads CASSRLLAGGGETQYF. The CDR3 DNA is TGTGCCAGCAGCAGATTACTAGCGGGGGGTGGGGAGACCCAGTACTTC.

The chain is built from TRBV12-3 or TRBV12-4 and TRBJ2-3; the match to TRBD2 covers 8 bases. V lost 7 bases, J lost 2 bases, and 8 bases stayed unmatched. This CDR3 has 15 amino acids. The CDR3 DNA reads as TGTGCCAGCACGGGGACTAGAGGGTACACAGATACGCAGTATTTT. It specifies CASTGTRGYTDTQYF.

The chain couples TRBV29-1 to TRBJ2-5; D may be TRBD1 (5 bases). The V end lost 5 bases, the J end lost 11 bases, and 15 bases lay between the germline ends. Germline CDR1 SQVTM, CDR2 ANQGSEA. This CDR3 region has 11 residues. The CDR3 region is CSVRLDTRQYF. In DNA form, the CDR3 reads TGCAGCGTTCGGCTGGACACAAGGCAGTACTTC.

In this sample, this clonotype turned up many times. The chain is built from TRBV5-1 and TRBJ2-3; 8 bases are a match to TRBD2. Germline V gene data show CDR1 as SGHRS and CDR2 as YFSETQ. This CDR3 has 14 amino acids. Unmatched junction bases numbered 3, after V lost 5 bases and J lost 1 base. This CDR3 is CASSLSGGTDTQYF. CDR3 in DNA: TGCGCCAGCAGTCTTAGCGGGGGCACAGATACGCAGTATTTT.

This clonotype showed up many times. The V call is TRBV9, the J call TRBJ2-3; D gene uncertain. The CDR3 has 12 amino acids. Germline values: CDR1 SGDLS, CDR2 YYNGEE. V lost 3 bases to trimming and J lost 3 bases, with 5 bases between them. The chain's CDR3 is CASSAITDTQYF. In DNA form, the CDR3 reads TGTGCCAGCAGCGCGATTACAGATACGCAGTATTTT.

This clonotype was picked up many times. The rearrangement joins TRBV19 to TRBJ1-2; D is uncertain. CDR3 length equals 15 residues. Germline CDR1 is LNHDA and CDR2 is SQIVND (reference sequence). With 7 bases removed from V and 4 bases from J, the gap between germline ends came to 19 bases. This CDR3 reads CASITDGTTGYGYTF. The CDR3 region has the DNA TGTGCCAGTATTACGGACGGAACGACGGGCTATGGCTACACCTTC.

This clonotype was recorded many times. The V gene is TRBV15, the J gene TRBJ1-5; 7 bases align to TRBD1. After removal of 7 bases from V and 1 base from J, the junction contained 10 bases not matched to a gene. Germline V gene lookup returns CDR1 LNHNV and CDR2 YYDKDF (reference sequence). CDR3 length: 16 residues. Written as DNA, the CDR3 is TGTGCCACCAACCCGGGGACAGTTATGAGCAATCAGCCCCAGCATTTT. Its protein product is CATNPGTVMSNQPQHF.

In this sample, this clonotype turned up many times. The chain carries TRBV14 and TRBJ2-3, with D tentatively TRBD2 (6 bases). From germline, CDR1 is SGHDN and CDR2 FVKESK. The V gene lost 1 base and the J gene lost 3 bases, with 11 bases spanning the gap. The CDR3 has 15 residues. CDR3: CASSQGRLVTDTQYF. CDR3 in DNA: TGTGCCAGCAGCCAAGGTCGACTAGTAACAGATACGCAGTATTTT.

This clonotype was detected many times. This CDR3 reads CASSHRGGYEQYF. In nucleotides, the CDR3 is TGTGCCAGCAGCCACAGGGGCGGGTACGAGCAGTACTTC. The V and J genes are TRBV3-1 and TRBJ2-7; possible D gene TRBD1, 6 bases. Trimming removed 3 bases at V and 4 bases at J, with 10 bases between. The V gene's germline CDR1 is LGHDT and CDR2 YNNKEL (reference sequence). The CDR3 is 13 residues long.

In its sample, this clonotype was seen many times. The V and J genes are TRBV5-1 and TRBJ1-4; tentatively, D is TRBD1 (5 bases). The V end was cut by 3 bases, the J end by 0 bases, with 6 bases between. The CDR3 is 14 amino acids. Germline loops: CDR1 SGHRS, CDR2 YFSETQ. The CDR3 coding sequence is TGCGCCAGCAGCTCGACAGCAACTAATGAAAAACTGTTTTTT. Its translation is CASSSTATNEKLFF.

This clonotype was counted only a few times. A read error may explain this, as a much larger clone is one base away. This CDR3 reads CANQMRNTEAFF. The CDR3 region has the DNA TGTGCCAACCAGATGAGGAACACTGAAGCTTTCTTT. This chain connects TRBV12-3 or TRBV12-4 to TRBJ1-1; D remains ambiguous. The CDR3 is 12 amino acids. V was shortened by 10 bases and J by 1 base, with 10 bases between the two germline ends.

This clonotype was recorded at least ten times. J is TRBJ2-7 and V is TRBV10-3; D gene uncertain. The CDR3 is 14 residues long. The germline V gene encodes CDR1 ENHRY and CDR2 SYGVKD. V lost 3 bases and J 1 base, leaving 10 bases between the germline ends. The CDR3 here is CAISDPLGSYEQYF. The CDR3 DNA is TGTGCCATCAGTGACCCCTTGGGGTCCTACGAGCAGTACTTC.

Many counts were recorded for this clonotype. This chain joins TRBV6-6 and TRBJ2-7; 9 bases line up with TRBD2. Germline-derived CDR1 and CDR2 are MNHNY and SVGAGI (reference sequence). The CDR3 sequence is 13 residues long. The V and J ends lost 8 bases and 6 bases, in that order; junction bases with no gene match: 8. CDR3 coding DNA: TGTGCCAGCGGCCTAGCGGGGATGCGCGAGCAGTACTTC. This translates into CASGLAGMREQYF.

This clonotype appeared many times. V usage is TRBV7-9 and J usage is TRBJ1-2; perhaps TRBD1 as D (5 bases). Germline lookup yields CDR1 SEHNR and CDR2 FQNEAQ (reference sequence). The V gene lost 5 bases and the J gene lost 1 base, with 14 bases spanning the gap. The CDR3 covers 15 residues. The CDR3 coding sequence is TGTGCCAGCAGCCACCGGACAACCATTAACTATGGCTACACCTTC. This codes for CASSHRTTINYGYTF.

This clonotype was seen ten or more times. The V call is TRBV29-1, the J call TRBJ2-7; 11 bases match TRBD1. The CDR3 is 14 residues long. Germline V lookup: CDR1 SQVTM, CDR2 ANQGSEA. The V gene end was trimmed by 4 bases and the J gene end by 6 bases; junction bases not matched to a gene: 8. CDR3 in amino acids: CSVGAGTGGSEQYF. The CDR3 DNA reads as TGCAGCGTTGGAGCCGGGACAGGGGGGTCCGAGCAGTACTTC.

This clonotype rates as medium-sized. V usage is TRBV29-1 and J usage is TRBJ2-3; D unclear. This CDR3 is built from 13 residues. V dropped 4 bases and J dropped 2 bases, with 10 bases sitting between them. Germline CDR1 and CDR2: SQVTM and ANQGSEA. CDR3 DNA: TGCAGCGTTGTAGGACCGACCACAGATACGCAGTATTTT. This translates into CSVVGPTTDTQYF.

This clonotype occurred many times. CDR3: CASSWGVTDTQYF. DNA for the CDR3: TGTGCCAGCAGCTGGGGGGTCACAGATACGCAGTATTTT. The chain has TRBV5-4 and TRBJ2-3, with a possible D match to TRBD2 (6 bases). The germline CDR1 and CDR2 sequences are SGHNT and YYREEE (reference sequence). The V end was cut by 3 bases, the J end by 2 bases, with 7 bases between. The CDR3 totals 13 residues. Full variable domain (missing parts from reference TRBV5-4 and TRBJ2-3): ETGVTQSPTHLIKTRGQQVTLRCSSQSGHNTVSWYQQALGQGPQFIFQYYREEENGRGNFPPRFSGLQFPNYSSELNVNALELDDSALYLCASSWGVTDTQYFGPGTRLTVL.

This clonotype was seen at least ten times. This chain uses TRBV12-3 or TRBV12-4 with TRBJ2-1; D ambiguous. The CDR3 spans 14 residues. V lost 5 bases, J lost 2 bases, and 10 bases lay in between. CDR3 in DNA: TGTGCCAGCAGTACCGGGCGGACCTACAATGAGCAGTTCTTC. This encodes CASSTGRTYNEQFF.

This clonotype was seen many times. The chain couples TRBV6-5 to TRBJ2-7, with a possible D match to TRBD1 (6 bases). The CDR3 has 16 residues. Germline loops: CDR1 MNHEY, CDR2 SVGAGI. V was trimmed by 2 bases and J by 2 bases, leaving 16 bases between them. CDR3 nucleotide sequence: TGTGCCAGCAGTTACCTCCACACAGGGTTCCCCTACGAGCAGTACTTC. Translated, it gives CASSYLHTGFPYEQYF.